These 21 T cell receptor beta chains originate from one sample sequenced in a study of blood T cell repertoires in COVID-19. Clones were read by immunoSEQ multiplex PCR, and TCRdb kept only the in-frame ones, dropping some. The sample lists about 200,000 clones; just over 85% were seen once. The sequenced sample consisted of peripheral blood. The receptors stem from a man aged 50 to 60 with acute or convalescent COVID-19.

This chain joins TRBV7-9 and TRBJ1-2; D is unresolved. The CDR3 has 15 amino acids. Trimming took off 1 base at V and 9 bases at J, with 18 bases between the two ends. The germline gives CDR1 SEHNR, CDR2 FQNEAQ (reference sequence). CDR3 DNA sequence: TGTGCCAGCAGCTTAGTACGCGGGGTGTTTCTGAGCTACACCTTC. Translation gives CASSLVRGVFLSYTF.

V and J are TRBV11-2 and TRBJ1-4; possible D gene TRBD1, 6 bases. Germline CDR1 is SGHAT and CDR2 is FQNNGV. V lost 4 bases and J 4 bases, leaving 10 bases between the germline ends. The CDR3 has 14 residues. CDR3 bases: TGTGCCAGCAGCTCCGGACAGTATAATGAAAAACTGTTTTTT. This encodes CASSSGQYNEKLFF.

V is TRBV18 and J is TRBJ1-5; D is unclear. The CDR3 loop spans 14 amino acids. Germline CDR1 KGHSH, CDR2 LQKENI. V was pared by 3 bases and J by 6 bases, with 12 bases between. CDR3 protein: CASSPSAGSQPQHF. CDR3 sequence (DNA): TGTGCCAGCTCACCTTCCGCCGGGAGTCAGCCCCAGCATTTT.

J is TRBJ2-3 and V is TRBV27, with a tentative D call TRBD1 (5 bases). The CDR3 spans 14 residues. The V gene's germline CDR1 is MNHEY and CDR2 SMNVEV (reference sequence). Deletions cut 4 bases from V and 0 bases from J, with 8 bases between. CDR3: CASSSTVSTDTQYF. In nucleotides, the CDR3 is TGTGCCAGCAGTTCGACAGTAAGCACAGATACGCAGTATTTT.

V is TRBV19 and J is TRBJ1-2; tentatively, D is TRBD1 (6 bases). Trimming removed 5 bases from V and 8 bases from J, with 27 bases in between. CDR3 length: 17 amino acids. CDR1 and CDR2 (germline): LNHDA, SQIVND (reference sequence). The CDR3 coding sequence is TGTGCCAGTAGTCCCCGGATTGGGCAGGGGAATGCCCAGGGCTACACCTTC. It specifies CASSPRIGQGNAQGYTF.

This chain links TRBV7-9 with TRBJ2-3; weak D call: TRBD2 (5 bases). CDR1 SEHNR and CDR2 FQNEAQ come from the germline V gene (reference sequence). V was clipped by 6 bases and J by 6 bases, with 10 bases between them. There are 12 residues in the CDR3. CDR3 in DNA: TGTGCCAGCAGTCCAATAGCGGATACGCAGTATTTT. This encodes CASSPIADTQYF. Drawing the rest from reference TRBV7-9 and TRBJ2-3, the complete variable domain is DTGVSQNPRHKITKRGQNVTFRCDPISEHNRLYWYRQTLGQGPEFLTYFQNEAQLEKSRLLSDRFSAERPKGSFSTLEIQRTEQGDSAMYLCASSPIADTQYFGPGTRLTVL.

The V gene is TRBV5-1, the J gene TRBJ1-2, with D maybe TRBD1 (6 bases). V lost 0 bases, J lost 8 bases, and 14 bases lay in between. From germline, CDR1 is SGHRS and CDR2 YFSETQ. The CDR3 spans 14 residues. CDR3 nucleotides: TGCGCCAGCAGCTTGGGAAGCGCTGGGGGCGGCTACACCTTC. Protein product: CASSLGSAGGGYTF.

In the case of this clone: Other DNA sequences of this sample code for an identical CDR3. J is TRBJ2-7 and V is TRBV7-6; no clear D gene. The length of the CDR3 is 13 residues. V dropped 4 bases and J dropped 1 base, with 8 bases sitting between them. The germline CDR1 and CDR2 sequences are SGHVS and FNYEAQ. The chain's CDR3 is CASSSPSSYEQYF. The CDR3 DNA reads TGTGCCAGCAGCTCCCCGAGTTCCTACGAGCAGTACTTC. Combining the CDR3 with reference TRBV7-6 and TRBJ2-7 gives the whole variable domain GAGVSQSPRYKVTKRGQDVALRCDPISGHVSLYWYRQALGQGPEFLTYFNYEAQQDKSGLPNDRFSAERPEGSISTLTIQRTEQRDSAMYRCASSSPSSYEQYFGPGTRLTVT.

This clone was seen only a few times. The chain is built from TRBV6-5 and TRBJ2-7; 9 bases map to TRBD2. The J segment lost 0 bases and the V segment lost 11 bases, leaving 8 bases of the junction unmatched. The CDR3 runs 14 residues. Germline V gene lookup returns CDR1 MNHEY and CDR2 SVGAGI. Here the CDR3 DNA reads TGTGCCTGCGGGGGGGCCCTCCTCTCCTACGAGCAGTACTTC. It specifies CACGGALLSYEQYF.

DNA of the CDR3: TGTGCCAGCAGCAATATTCCGGGACAGGGGTCGAGGGCTTTCTTT. This sequence encodes CASSNIPGQGSRAFF. This chain links TRBV5-5 with TRBJ1-1; the match to TRBD1 covers 10 bases. This CDR3 spans 15 amino acids. V was clipped by 4 bases and J by 11 bases; unmatched bases: 14. Germline CDR1 SGHKS, CDR2 YYEKEE (reference sequence).

The V and J genes are TRBV7-8 and TRBJ1-4; D not certain. With 1 base removed from V and 0 bases from J, the gap between germline ends came to 9 bases. The CDR3 is 16 residues long. Germline values: CDR1 SGHVS, CDR2 FQNEAQ. CDR3 amino acids: CASSLVIGATNEKLFF. The CDR3 bases are TGTGCCAGCAGCTTAGTGATCGGTGCAACTAATGAAAAACTGTTTTTT.

V and J are TRBV3-1 (or the pseudogene TRBV3-2) and TRBJ1-2; no clear D gene. The CDR3 has 13 residues. Looked up from germline, CDR1 is LGHDT and CDR2 is YNNKEL (reference sequence). With 6 bases removed from V and 8 bases from J, the gap between germline ends came to 16 bases. The CDR3 DNA is TGTGCCAGCAGTTTTCCCCCCCCGGGGGGCTACACCTTC. Amino acid sequence: CASSFPPPGGYTF.

The chain uses TRBV10-3 and TRBJ2-3, with TRBD2 matching 7 bases. Germline V gives CDR1 ENHRY, CDR2 SYGVKD. The CDR3 runs to 15 residues. V trimming: 8 bases; J trimming: 7 bases; junction bases outside the gene matches: 15. Written as DNA, the CDR3 is TGTGCCATCGGACTAAGCGGGGCTAAAGGGCATACGCAGTATTTT. Amino acid sequence: CAIGLSGAKGHTQYF.

This chain connects TRBV6-6 to TRBJ1-2; tentative D call: TRBD1 (5 bases). CDR1 is MNHNY and CDR2 is SVGAGI in the germline V gene (reference sequence). CDR3 length equals 13 residues. V was trimmed by 2 bases and J by 4 bases, leaving 8 bases between them. The CDR3 protein is CASSYTGGYGYTF. In nucleotides, the CDR3 is TGTGCCAGCAGTTACACGGGGGGCTATGGCTACACCTTC.

The chain joins TRBV30 to TRBJ1-1, with no clear D. CDR3 size: 15 residues. CDR1 and CDR2 from the germline V gene are GTSNPN and SVGIG (reference sequence). V was cut by 0 bases and J by 1 base, with 12 bases left in between. CDR3: CAWSVAQTQNTEAFF. The CDR3 coding sequence is TGTGCCTGGAGTGTAGCACAGACACAGAACACTGAAGCTTTCTTT.

The rearrangement uses TRBV27 and TRBJ2-7; TRBD1 aligns across 9 bases. The trim removed 2 bases at V and 4 bases at J, leaving 3 bases unmatched. CDR1 and CDR2 (germline): MNHEY, SMNVEV (reference sequence). The CDR3 sequence is 14 residues long. CDR3 sequence: CASSLNRGPYEQYF. DNA for the CDR3: TGTGCCAGCAGTTTAAACAGGGGGCCTTACGAGCAGTACTTC.

The gene calls are TRBV18 and TRBJ1-1; 9 nucleotides line up with TRBD1. Germline V gene sequence: CDR1 KGHSH, CDR2 LQKENI. V lost 6 bases to trimming and J lost 5 bases; unmatched junction nucleotides: 4. The CDR3 contains 13 residues. The CDR3 DNA is TGTGCCAGCTCGGGACAGGGAGGGACTGAAGCTTTCTTT. Its translation: CASSGQGGTEAFF.

V gene TRBV27 combines with J gene TRBJ1-1; a possible D gene is TRBD1 (5 bases). V lost 2 bases and J lost 6, with 19 bases in between. The CDR3 is 16 amino acids. Germline lookup yields CDR1 MNHEY and CDR2 SMNVEV (reference sequence). The CDR3 DNA sequence: TGTGCCAGCAGTTTAAATATCCGTTTGGGGGGATCTGAAGCTTTCTTT. It codes for CASSLNIRLGGSEAFF.

This clone was detected once. The rearrangement links TRBV19 to TRBJ2-2, with D possibly TRBD2 on 6 matching bases. This CDR3 contains 16 residues. Germline loops: CDR1 LNHDA, CDR2 SQIVND (reference sequence). V was shortened by 4 bases and J by 0 bases, with 12 bases between the two germline ends. In DNA, the CDR3 is TGTGCCAGTAGTAAGCGGGCCTTACCGAACACCGGGGAGCTGTTTTTT. It codes for CASSKRALPNTGELFF.

The chain combines TRBV5-1 with TRBJ2-7, with 7 bases fitting TRBD1. This CDR3 region has 13 residues. V dropped 6 bases and J dropped 2; count of bases not matched to a gene: 5. Germline loops: CDR1 SGHRS, CDR2 YFSETQ. CDR3 protein: CASTRQGTYEQYF. The CDR3 DNA follows: TGCGCCAGCACCCGACAGGGTACCTACGAGCAGTACTTC. Variable domain in full (rest from reference TRBV5-1 and TRBJ2-7): KAGVTQTPRYLIKTRGQQVTLSCSPISGHRSVSWYQQTPGQGLQFLFEYFSETQRNKGNFPGRFSGRQFSNSRSEMNVSTLELGDSALYLCASTRQGTYEQYFGPGTRLTVT.

The chain has TRBV27 and TRBJ1-3, with a tentative D call TRBD1 (5 bases). The CDR3 consists of 14 residues. Germline values: CDR1 MNHEY, CDR2 SMNVEV (reference sequence). V gave up 3 bases and J gave up 4 bases, with 10 bases separating them. The CDR3 loop reads CASSFLGPGNTIYF. CDR3 nucleotide sequence: TGTGCCAGCAGTTTTTTGGGGCCCGGAAACACCATATATTTT.